One and the same sample provided the 21 T cell receptor beta chains below, sequenced in a study of CD8 T cells in Susac syndrome. RNA amounts of 0.5 to 1 ug underwent reverse transcription with random hexamers. TCRdb passed the immunoSEQ multiplex PCR reads through MiXCR, listing each CDR3 protein once. This sample yields 150,000 to 200,000 distinct CDR3 sequences, of which almost 96% are seen a single time; roughly 0.095% belongs to the top ten. Input material: CD4+ T cells from PBMCs. The receptors come from a human donor with multiple sclerosis.

The V and J genes are TRBV10-3 and TRBJ2-1; 13 nucleotides line up with TRBD2. This CDR3 region has 17 residues. V was clipped by 3 bases and J by 9 bases; unmatched bases: 11. From germline, CDR1 is ENHRY and CDR2 SYGVKD. CDR3 sequence (DNA): TGTGCCATCAGTGACCCTACTAGCGGGGGGGCCCTCAGTGAGCAGTTCTTC. Translation gives CAISDPTSGGALSEQFF.

This clonotype was recorded once. The chain employs TRBV7-2 and TRBJ2-5; a possible D gene is TRBD2 (5 bases). CDR1 is SGHTA and CDR2 is FQGNSA in the germline V gene. The V end was cut by 6 bases, the J end by 5 bases, with 10 bases between. The CDR3 runs to 12 residues. DNA of the CDR3: TGTGCCAGCAGTCCACGGAGGGAGACCCAGTACTTC. It yields the protein CASSPRRETQYF. The variable domain in full, with the rest retrieved from reference TRBV7-2 and TRBJ2-5, is GAGVSQSPSNKVTEKGKDVELRCDPISGHTALYWYRQSLGQGLEFLIYFQGNSAPDKSGLPSDRFSAERTGGSVSTLTIQRTQQEDSAVYLCASSPRRETQYFGPGTRLLVL.

This clonotype occurred a few times. This chain links TRBV3-1 with TRBJ2-6; D perhaps matches TRBD2 (6 bases). The length of the CDR3 is 15 residues. Germline CDR1 and CDR2: LGHDT and YNNKEL (reference sequence). Trimming removed 4 bases at V and 2 bases at J, with 9 bases between. The CDR3 DNA sequence: TGTGCCAGCAGCCCCCGGAGGGCTGGGGCCAACGTCCTGACTTTC. Translating it yields CASSPRRAGANVLTF.

The chain couples TRBV29-1 to TRBJ2-2, with D unresolved. V lost 1 base and J lost 0, with 9 bases in between. This CDR3 region has 15 residues. Germline V gives CDR1 SQVTM, CDR2 ANQGSEA. CDR3 in amino acids: CSVEGGDANTGELFF. Written as DNA, the CDR3 is TGCAGCGTTGAAGGAGGAGACGCGAACACCGGGGAGCTGTTTTTT.

The chain carries TRBV29-1 and TRBJ1-1; TRBD1 might be the D (5 bases). The V end was cut by 1 base, the J end by 3 bases, with 15 bases between. The CDR3 runs to 15 residues. Germline CDR1 and CDR2: SQVTM and ANQGSEA. CDR3 amino acids: CSVEGGWPRDTEAFF. The CDR3 nucleotides are TGCAGCGTTGAAGGGGGCTGGCCCCGAGACACTGAAGCTTTCTTT.

The J gene is TRBJ1-2, the V gene TRBV29-1, with D hard to call. This CDR3 has 13 residues. The germline V gene encodes CDR1 SQVTM and CDR2 ANQGSEA. The germline V and J ends were trimmed by 6 bases and 5 bases, with 16 bases remaining between them. The CDR3 DNA follows: TGCAGCGTGGAATTTTCGACGGATTATGGCTACACCTTC. Its translation is CSVEFSTDYGYTF.

The gene calls are TRBV28 and TRBJ1-2, with unresolved D. Trimming shortened V by 3 bases and J by 7 bases, and 12 bases separated the two germline ends. This CDR3 spans 13 amino acids. Germline CDR1 MDHEN, CDR2 SYDVKM. The CDR3 protein is CASSLKQAGGYTF. CDR3 in DNA: TGTGCCAGCAGTTTGAAGCAGGCCGGTGGCTACACCTTC.

The chain carries TRBV10-3 and TRBJ2-5, with D tentatively TRBD1 (6 bases). The CDR3 contains 15 residues. V gave up 2 bases and J gave up 4 bases, with 14 bases separating them. Germline V gene data show CDR1 as ENHRY and CDR2 as SYGVKD. The CDR3 protein is CAISEPQQGRETQYF. DNA for the CDR3: TGTGCCATCAGTGAGCCACAACAGGGTAGAGAGACCCAGTACTTC.

This rearrangement joins TRBV5-1 to TRBJ1-1; TRBD1 might be the D (5 bases). Trimming stripped 2 bases from V and 5 bases from J, with 16 bases between. Germline V lookup: CDR1 SGHRS, CDR2 YFSETQ. The CDR3 has 15 residues. Here the CDR3 DNA reads TGCGCCAGCAGCTTAATCACAGGCGGGGGGACTGAAGCTTTCTTT. It is translated as CASSLITGGGTEAFF.

V is TRBV19 and J is TRBJ1-3, with D unclear. The V gene lost 5 bases and the J gene lost 2 bases, with 7 bases spanning the gap. Looked up from germline, CDR1 is LNHDA and CDR2 is SQIVND (reference sequence). The CDR3 length is 13 residues. The CDR3 DNA sequence: TGTGCCAGTAGTCGATCAGCTGGAAACACCATATATTTT. Translating gives CASSRSAGNTIYF.

The genes are TRBV7-2 and TRBJ2-7, with TRBD2 matching 7 bases. CDR1 is SGHTA and CDR2 is FQGNSA in the germline V gene. J lost 0 bases, V lost 1 base, and 3 bases had no gene match. The CDR3 is 15 residues long. CDR3: CASSLGGGGSYEQYF. The CDR3 DNA follows: TGTGCCAGCAGCTTAGGGGGGGGAGGCTCCTACGAGCAGTACTTC.

This clonotype has only one observation. The chain uses TRBV7-8 and TRBJ2-3; TRBD1 agrees at 9 bases. Germline V lookup: CDR1 SGHVS, CDR2 FQNEAQ. The CDR3 runs 16 residues. V shed 3 bases and J 2 bases; nucleotides not matched to a gene: 6. CDR3: CASSLGQGTFTDTQYF. DNA of the CDR3: TGTGCCAGCAGCTTGGGACAGGGCACTTTCACAGATACGCAGTATTTT.

This chain joins TRBV5-1 and TRBJ1-6; D unresolved. CDR3 length: 15 amino acids. The V gene's germline CDR1 is SGHRS and CDR2 YFSETQ. Trimming cost V 0 bases and J 7 bases, with 11 bases left between them. CDR3 sequence (DNA): TGCGCCAGCAGCTTGGTGACTGGCGGAAATTCACCCCTCCACTTT. Residues: CASSLVTGGNSPLHF.

The rearrangement joins TRBV10-3 to TRBJ2-7; 8 nucleotides match TRBD1. Trimming removed 4 bases from V and 5 bases from J; junction bases left unmatched: 4. Germline assignment: CDR1 ENHRY and CDR2 SYGVKD. This CDR3 contains 13 residues. CDR3 residues: CAISGTGLDEQYF. The CDR3 DNA follows: TGTGCCATCAGTGGGACAGGGTTGGACGAGCAGTACTTC.

V usage is TRBV20-1 and J usage is TRBJ2-3; 8 nucleotides align to TRBD2. CDR3 size: 15 residues. V gave up 4 bases and J gave up 0 bases; unmatched junction bases: 6. Germline V gene sequence: CDR1 DFQATT, CDR2 SNEGSKA (reference sequence). The CDR3 loop reads CSATPRGGSTDTQYF. In DNA, the CDR3 is TGCAGTGCTACCCCACGGGGGGGAAGCACAGATACGCAGTATTTT.

The V gene is TRBV4-3, the J gene TRBJ1-1; tentative D call: TRBD1 (5 bases). Germline CDR1 is LGHNA and CDR2 is YSLEER. V gave up 3 bases and J gave up 1 base, with 9 bases separating them. This CDR3 is 14 amino acids long. CDR3 sequence: CASSHQGGNTEAFF. The DNA for the CDR3 is TGCGCCAGCAGCCACCAGGGAGGGAACACTGAAGCTTTCTTT.

The rearrangement joins TRBV27 to TRBJ1-6; 7 bases agree with TRBD1. This CDR3 is 15 amino acids long. V lost 4 bases, J lost 9 bases, and 9 bases stayed unmatched. Looked up from germline, CDR1 is MNHEY and CDR2 is SMNVEV (reference sequence). CDR3 in DNA: TGTGCCAGCAGTTCGATGGGGCAGGGGGTTTCACCCCTCCACTTT. This codes for CASSSMGQGVSPLHF.

This rearrangement joins TRBV3-1 to TRBJ2-1; 7 bases map to TRBD1. CDR1 and CDR2 (germline): LGHDT, YNNKEL (reference sequence). The trim removed 3 bases at V and 9 bases at J, leaving 8 bases unmatched. The CDR3 has 14 amino acids. The CDR3 nucleotides are TGTGCCAGCAGCCAGGGTGACAGGGCTGTTGAGCAGTTCTTC. This codes for CASSQGDRAVEQFF.

This chain uses TRBV2 with TRBJ2-1; perhaps TRBD1 as D (6 bases). This CDR3 is built from 12 residues. Trimming took 5 bases from V and 7 from J, leaving 9 bases between them. The germline gives CDR1 SNHLY, CDR2 FYNNEI. This chain's CDR3 is CASSQQGNEQFF. The CDR3 nucleotides read TGTGCCAGCAGTCAACAGGGTAATGAGCAGTTCTTC.

The chain uses TRBV29-1 and TRBJ2-2; 9 bases align to TRBD1. The CDR3 is 13 amino acids. V trimming: 5 bases; J trimming: 6 bases; junction bases outside the gene matches: 4. Germline-derived CDR1 and CDR2 are SQVTM and ANQGSEA. CDR3 sequence: CSVNRGRSGELFF. The CDR3 nucleotides read TGCAGCGTTAACAGGGGGCGGTCCGGGGAGCTGTTTTTT.

This sequence joins TRBV5-1 and TRBJ2-3, with a weak D call TRBD1 (6 bases). Germline CDR1 SGHRS, CDR2 YFSETQ. This CDR3 is built from 14 residues. V lost 1 base and J lost 4, with 10 bases in between. The CDR3 is CASSLTGWSDTQYF. The CDR3 bases are TGCGCCAGCAGCTTGACAGGGTGGTCAGATACGCAGTATTTT.